This T cell receptor (beta chain) is drawn from a study of T-cell memory formation after mild COVID-19 (dated by TCRdb to about 2021). A note on the overall study: Most TCR sequence clusters were specific to one of the two donors. Longitudinal TCRalpha and TCRbeta repertoire sequencing tracked T-cell clones expanding and contracting after mild COVID-19 in a couple of donors. Two young, previously healthy adult volunteers made up the cohort, one male and one female. Overall results and qualifications from the work: Only a couple of mild cases were covered by the study, and larger cohorts that include severe cases with pre-infection samples were considered necessary. Contracting CD4+ clones were found mainly in CM and EM memory subsets, while CD8+ clones were enriched in EMRA. Whether the second-wave clones peaking on day 37 were SARS-CoV-2 specific was not confirmed. Clones contracting from day 15 to 85 had balanced CD4/CD8 phenotypes, while a second wave expanding from day 15 to 37 was biased towards CD4+. Some responding clones were detected in pre-infection memory, suggesting pre-existing cross-reactive memory T cells joined the SARS-CoV-2 response.

There are 15 amino acids in the CDR3, from cysteine to phenylalanine inclusive. Kept here is only the CDR3 DNA, which spans 45 bases and is read in frame from base 1. CDR1 and CDR2 were assigned from the germline V gene as SGHTA and FQGNSA. The germline ends are 10 bases apart after V is trimmed by 2 bases and J by 3 bases. This clonotype was counted a few times. Its antigen specificity is not known. No base-level quality is on record; no much larger clone is a single base apart. PBMCs were isolated by Ficoll-Paque density gradient centrifugation. The instrument given in TCRdb is Illumina NovaSeq 6000. TCRalpha and TCRbeta cDNA libraries were built by 5'RACE with constant-segment primers, adding sample barcodes and unique molecular identifiers. Trizol reagent was used to extract RNA from every sample. Library amplification was performed in two PCR steps, and a second sample barcode and Illumina TruSeq adapters were introduced in the second step. Libraries were sequenced on an Illumina NovaSeq with 2 x 150 bp paired-end reads. As for how the authors treated the data: Demultiplexing of reads and collapsing into UMI-guided consensus sequences were performed with migec v1.2.7. Using mixcr v2.1.11, the UMI consensuses were aligned to TRA and TRB V and J templates and assembled into clonotypes. Clonotypes were classified as expanded or contracted when called significant by both edgeR and NoisET, with noise models trained on biological replicates. For edgeR calls, a false discovery rate-adjusted p below 0.01 and a log2 fold-change threshold of 1 were applied. PCA with hierarchical clustering of max-normalized trajectories of the 1000 most abundant clonotypes was used as exploratory dynamics analysis. Each responding clone was given a CD4 or CD8 phenotype based on the CD4+ and CD8+ repertoires, which had been sequenced separately. TCRdb cleaned the public reads at Q25 with fastp, built clones with MiXCR and kept in-frame beta chains. Every entry covers one CDR3 protein and lists the most common genes and DNA from its rows. These V and J calls originate from TCRdb's pipeline instead of the authors' own analysis. For this sample there are hundreds of thousands of distinct CDR3 sequences; around 16% appear just once. Roughly 23% of the sample rests with the top ten.

This receptor was obtained from a man between 18 and 35 years old who had mild COVID-19 (a few samples of this study predate the infection). The sample titles of this study are shuffled in the database, so cell type and time point are left out; the donor was told from shared clones. The sequenced sample was PBMCs or a T cell subset sorted from them (not recorded which). The chain links TRBV7-2 with TRBJ2-2, with TRBD1 perhaps the D gene, on 5 matching bases. The nucleotide sequence reads TGTGCCAGCAGCTTACGGTCGACAGACACCGGGGAGCTGTTTTTT. It codes for CASSLRSTDTGELFF. The full variable domain, completed from the reference TRBV7-2 and TRBJ2-2 proteins outside the CDR3, reads GAGVSQSPSNKVTEKGKDVELRCDPISGHTALYWYRQSLGQGLEFLIYFQGNSAPDKSGLPSDRFSAERTGGSVSTLTIQRTQQEDSAVYLCASSLRSTDTGELFFGEGSRLTVL.